These T cell receptor beta chains were read from a single sample in a study of blood T cell repertoires in COVID-19. Data came from immunoSEQ multiplex PCR; TCRdb stores just in-frame clones and leaves some out. Here the sample spans 150,000 to 200,000 clones, 85% to 90% being singletons. Sequences were obtained from peripheral blood. These receptors were obtained from a man in his fifties with active or convalescent COVID-19. CDR3s include the opening cysteine and the closing phenylalanine or tryptophan. Each record gives: J gene, D gene, V gene, clone size, CDR3 protein, CDR3 DNA. D genes are given only for firm matches. The size entry is marked missing in some rows and otherwise reads once, few, many or a size class.

>TRBJ2-5|TRBD1|TRBV27|-
CASSLSGAGGAKTQYF
TGTGCCAGCAGTTTATCAGGGGCAGGGGGCGCGAAGACCCAGTACTTC
>TRBJ2-2|-|TRBV24-1|-
CATSPRGATGELFF
TGTGCCACCAGTCCCCGAGGAGCCACCGGGGAGCTGTTTTTT
>TRBJ2-2|TRBD2|TRBV7-8|-
CASSLILWSGGTNTGELFF
TGTGCCAGCAGCTTAATTCTTTGGAGCGGGGGGACGAACACCGGGGAGCTGTTTTTT
>TRBJ2-3|TRBD1|TRBV29-1|-
CSVEDRSSTDTQYF
TGCAGCGTTGAGGACAGGTCTAGCACAGATACGCAGTATTTT
>TRBJ2-7|TRBD1|TRBV20-1|-
CSVQGAHEQYF
TGCAGTGTACAGGGGGCCCACGAGCAGTACTTC
>TRBJ2-5|-|TRBV29-1|-
CSVTRDQETQYF
TGCAGCGTGACCCGGGATCAGGAGACCCAGTACTTC
>TRBJ2-7|-|TRBV27|-
CASSDSRYRYEQYF
TGTGCCAGCAGTGATAGCCGATACCGCTACGAGCAGTACTTC
>TRBJ2-2|TRBD2|TRBV14|few
CASSHRPFLAGGPTGELFF
TGTGCCAGCAGCCACCGCCCTTTTCTAGCGGGGGGACCGACCGGGGAGCTGTTTTTT
>TRBJ1-6|TRBD1|TRBV4-3|-
CASSQQQGTYNSPLHF
TGCGCCAGCAGCCAACAACAGGGGACCTATAATTCACCCCTCCACTTT
>TRBJ2-7|-|TRBV30|-
CAWRKGVSEQYF
TGTGCCTGGAGGAAGGGAGTCAGTGAGCAGTACTTC
>TRBJ1-5|-|TRBV6-6|-
CASSPAGTKEQPQHF
TGTGCCAGCAGCCCAGCAGGGACAAAGGAACAGCCCCAGCATTTT
>TRBJ1-5|TRBD1|TRBV5-5|once
CASSTQGAGNQPQHF
TGTGCCAGCAGCACACAGGGGGCCGGGAATCAGCCCCAGCATTTT
>TRBJ2-3|-|TRBV9|-
CASSVDYADTQYF
TGTGCCAGCAGCGTAGACTATGCAGATACGCAGTATTTT
>TRBJ2-1|-|TRBV11-3|-
CASSLEVSYGPVYNEQFF
TGTGCCAGCAGCTTAGAGGTCTCGTATGGCCCAGTTTATAATGAGCAGTTCTTC
>TRBJ2-2|-|TRBV9|-
CASSVRTIPTGELFF
TGTGCCAGCAGCGTGCGGACTATCCCTACCGGGGAGCTGTTTTTT
>TRBJ2-3|TRBD2|TRBV13|-
CASSAKITGLAGTDTQYF
TGTGCCAGCAGCGCCAAGATAACCGGACTAGCGGGCACAGATACGCAGTATTTT
>TRBJ2-7|TRBD1|TRBV6-1|-
CASSETPGQFYEQYF
TGTGCCAGCAGTGAAACCCCGGGACAGTTCTACGAGCAGTACTTC
>TRBJ1-2|-|TRBV16|-
CASSLRRGVRGYTF
TGTGCCAGCAGCCTGCGTCGGGGGGTTCGGGGCTACACCTTC
>TRBJ1-1|TRBD1|TRBV7-2|-
CASSWNRDRGRTEAFF
TGTGCCAGCAGCTGGAACCGGGACAGGGGCCGCACTGAAGCTTTCTTT
>TRBJ1-2|TRBD1|TRBV5-4|few
CASTPPGQFYGYTF
TGTGCCAGCACCCCCCCGGGACAGTTCTATGGCTACACCTTC
>TRBJ2-1|TRBD2|TRBV24-1|-
CATSDSPGGRGNEQFF
TGTGCCACCAGTGATTCGCCGGGGGGGCGCGGGAATGAGCAGTTCTTC
>TRBJ1-5|-|TRBV6-2/TRBV6-3|once
CASSYGAALLRHQPQHF
TGTGCCAGCAGTTACGGAGCGGCCCTATTGAGGCATCAGCCCCAGCATTTT
>TRBJ2-7|-|TRBV18|-
CASSGGSNRPYEQYF
TGTGCCAGCTCGGGTGGGAGTAACCGTCCCTACGAGCAGTACTTC
>TRBJ2-5|-|TRBV7-6|-
CASSFSRSQETQYF
TGTGCCAGCAGCTTCAGCAGGTCCCAAGAGACCCAGTACTTC
>TRBJ1-5|-|TRBV24-1|once
CATTPHSNQPQHF
TGTGCCACCACCCCCCATAGCAATCAGCCCCAGCATTTT
>TRBJ2-5|TRBD1|TRBV4-2|-
CASSQMIGDRGQETQYF
TGTGCCAGCAGCCAAATGATTGGAGACAGGGGGCAAGAGACCCAGTACTTC
>TRBJ1-3|TRBD1|TRBV6-5|-
CASSTHRGSGNTIYF
TGTGCCAGCAGCACCCACAGGGGCTCTGGAAACACCATATATTTT
>TRBJ2-1|-|TRBV7-2|-
CASSLSREKYNEQFF
TGTGCCAGCAGCTTAAGCCGGGAAAAGTACAATGAGCAGTTCTTC
>TRBJ2-5|TRBD1|TRBV7-8|-
CASSLPRQGEGETQYF
TGTGCCAGCAGCCTCCCTAGACAGGGAGAGGGAGAGACCCAGTACTTC
>TRBJ2-7|-|TRBV7-9|-
CASSYQTYEQYF
TGTGCCAGCTCTTACCAGACCTACGAGCAGTACTTC
>TRBJ1-2|TRBD1|TRBV6-1|-
CASSEGGTGRPWGYGYTF
TGTGCCAGCAGTGAAGGGGGGACAGGGCGGCCGTGGGGCTATGGCTACACCTTC
>TRBJ2-3|TRBD2|TRBV11-2|-
CASSSRTSGNADTQYF
TGTGCCAGCAGCTCTCGGACTAGCGGGAACGCAGATACGCAGTATTTT
>TRBJ1-6|-|TRBV4-1|-
CASSQEDSYNSPLHF
TGCGCCAGCAGCCAAGAGGACAGCTATAATTCACCCCTCCACTTT
>TRBJ2-5|TRBD1|TRBV2|-
CASSVRQGRETQYF
TGTGCCAGCAGTGTACGACAGGGGCGGGAGACCCAGTACTTC
>TRBJ1-1|TRBD1|TRBV28|-
CASTGQHMNTEAFF
TGTGCCAGCACGGGACAGCACATGAACACTGAAGCTTTCTTT
>TRBJ2-1|TRBD1|TRBV24-1|-
CATSDDRGRFGDEQFF
TGTGCCACCAGTGATGACAGGGGTCGCTTTGGGGATGAGCAGTTCTTC
>TRBJ2-1|-|TRBV19|-
CASSIVLNNEQFF
TGTGCCAGTAGTATAGTACTAAACAATGAGCAGTTCTTC
>TRBJ1-5|-|TRBV6-5|-
CATDRSLSNQPQHF
TGTGCCACAGACAGGTCACTTAGCAATCAGCCCCAGCATTTT
>TRBJ2-2|TRBD2|TRBV4-2|-
CASSQEASGNTGELFF
TGTGCCAGCAGCCAAGAGGCTAGCGGGAACACCGGGGAGCTGTTTTTT
>TRBJ2-2|-|TRBV24-1|-
CAIGVGGTGELFF
TGTGCCATCGGAGTCGGCGGAACCGGGGAGCTGTTTTTT
>TRBJ1-2|-|TRBV19|-
CASSMGRVRNWAGYTF
TGTGCCAGTAGTATGGGCAGGGTGAGGAATTGGGCCGGCTACACCTTC
>TRBJ2-5|TRBD2|TRBV24-1|-
CATSDLRGRGGLAGEETQYF
TGTGCCACCAGTGATTTAAGGGGGCGTGGGGGACTAGCGGGAGAAGAGACCCAGTACTTC